The 25 T cell receptor beta chains listed next were all sequenced from one sample in a study of cytomegalovirus exposure and HLA in healthy donors. Researchers ran the PCR with 60 Vbeta and 13 Jbeta primers. Some clones are missing from TCRdb's copy, which holds only in-frame ones; the method was immunoSEQ multiplex PCR. The table has 200,000 or so clones, roughly 80% seen once. Sequencing was carried out using PBMCs. The receptors derive from a man aged 25 to 40 in good health and CMV-seronegative.

The chain has TRBV6-6 and TRBJ1-2; the match to TRBD1 covers 8 bases. The germline gives CDR1 MNHNY, CDR2 SVGAGI (reference sequence). CDR3 length: 16 amino acids. The junction had 17 bases not matched to a gene; V was cut back by 8 bases and J by 6 bases. CDR3 sequence: CASGSVRGRKMDGYTF. CDR3 DNA sequence: TGTGCCAGCGGATCAGTCAGGGGGCGCAAAATGGATGGCTACACCTTC.

The J gene is TRBJ1-4, the V gene TRBV2; 10 bases match TRBD1. CDR3 length: 14 amino acids. J lost 15 bases, V lost 2 bases, and 9 bases had no gene match. Germline V gene data show CDR1 as SNHLY and CDR2 as FYNNEI. The CDR3 bases are TGTGCCAGCAGTGAAAATGGGAGACAGGGGGCTTTGTTTTTT. This translates into CASSENGRQGALFF.

This rearrangement joins TRBV2 to TRBJ2-5; 9 positions match TRBD2. V shed 6 bases and J 5 bases; nucleotides not matched to a gene: 4. This CDR3 is 13 amino acids long. Germline CDR1 and CDR2: SNHLY and FYNNEI. CDR3 sequence: CASRGTSLETQYF. CDR3 DNA sequence: TGTGCCAGCAGGGGGACTAGCTTGGAGACCCAGTACTTC.

The genes are TRBV5-4 and TRBJ1-2; no definite D call. Germline V lookup: CDR1 SGHNT, CDR2 YYREEE (reference sequence). V was shortened by 6 bases and J by 6 bases, with 15 bases between the two germline ends. This CDR3 contains 13 residues. The CDR3 region is CASTSTPGDGYTF. The CDR3 bases are TGTGCCAGCACCAGCACCCCGGGTGATGGCTACACCTTC.

This chain connects TRBV2 to TRBJ2-7; tentative D call: TRBD1 (6 bases). This CDR3 is 15 amino acids long. V lost 6 bases and J lost 4, with 19 bases in between. Germline values: CDR1 SNHLY, CDR2 FYNNEI. The CDR3 DNA sequence: TGTGCCAGCAGGGGGGAACCGGACAGCGCTTACGAGCAGTACTTC. It encodes CASRGEPDSAYEQYF.

V gene TRBV27 combines with J gene TRBJ1-2; 7 bases align to TRBD1. V gave up 5 bases and J gave up 8 bases; unmatched junction bases: 11. The CDR3 spans 14 residues. Germline CDR1 and CDR2: MNHEY and SMNVEV (reference sequence). The CDR3 spells CASSRTGERYGYTF. CDR3 sequence (DNA): TGTGCCAGCAGTAGGACAGGAGAGAGGTACGGCTACACCTTC.

The rearrangement links TRBV6-5 to TRBJ2-5, with TRBD1 matching over 7 bases. The CDR3 is 16 residues long. The germline V gene encodes CDR1 MNHEY and CDR2 SVGAGI. The junction had 12 bases not matched to a gene; V was cut back by 4 bases and J by 4 bases. The CDR3 region is CASSFSGTVPAETQYF. The DNA for the CDR3 is TGTGCCAGCAGTTTCTCCGGGACAGTGCCAGCAGAGACCCAGTACTTC.

There are a few counts of this clone. The chain has TRBV7-2 and TRBJ2-5; no firm D call. V was cut by 1 base and J by 2 bases, with 8 bases left in between. From germline, CDR1 is SGHTA and CDR2 FQGNSA. The CDR3 contains 14 residues. For the CDR3, the DNA is TGTGCCAGCAGCTTAGGCGGAGCGCAAGAGACCCAGTACTTC. This translates into CASSLGGAQETQYF. Full variable domain (rest looked up from reference TRBV7-2 and TRBJ2-5): GAGVSQSPSNKVTEKGKDVELRCDPISGHTALYWYRQSLGQGLEFLIYFQGNSAPDKSGLPSDRFSAERTGGSVSTLTIQRTQQEDSAVYLCASSLGGAQETQYFGPGTRLLVL.

This CDR3 is CASSLDVVTDTQYF. DNA for the CDR3: TGTGCCAGCAGCTTAGATGTAGTCACAGATACGCAGTATTTT. This chain joins TRBV7-6 and TRBJ2-3; D unresolved. The germline V gene encodes CDR1 SGHVS and CDR2 FNYEAQ. The CDR3 consists of 14 residues. V lost 1 base to trimming and J lost 2 bases, with 7 bases between them. Complete variable domain (other parts from reference TRBV7-6 and TRBJ2-3): GAGVSQSPRYKVTKRGQDVALRCDPISGHVSLYWYRQALGQGPEFLTYFNYEAQQDKSGLPNDRFSAERPEGSISTLTIQRTEQRDSAMYRCASSLDVVTDTQYFGPGTRLTVL.

For this clone: Its ends do not fully match the called genes, so a read error is possible. The V gene is TRBV19, the J gene TRBJ2-7, with TRBD2 matching 11 bases. Germline V CDR1 and CDR2: LNHDA, SQIVND (reference sequence). The CDR3 totals 15 residues. In nucleotides, the CDR3 is TGTGTCAGTAGTATAGCGGGGGGGGAGACCTACGAGCAGTACTTC. Translating gives CVSSIAGGETYEQYF.

This clone was recorded a few times. The gene calls are TRBV6-6 and TRBJ2-2; TRBD2 aligns across 9 bases. The CDR3 consists of 13 residues. After removal of 6 bases from V and 9 bases from J, the junction contained 5 bases not matched to a gene. Germline-derived CDR1 and CDR2 are MNHNY and SVGAGI (reference sequence). CDR3 nucleotides: TGTGCCAGCAGACGCGGACTAGCGTGGGAGCTGTTTTTT. It encodes CASRRGLAWELFF.

This clone was recorded a few times. The chain recombines TRBV4-1 with TRBJ2-7, with 7 bases that match TRBD1. CDR3 size: 13 residues. J gave up 6 bases and V 3 bases, and 5 bases lay outside the gene matches. Germline CDR1 is MGHRA and CDR2 is YSYEKL. CDR3 sequence (DNA): TGCGCCAGCAGCCAGCAGACAGGGAGCGAGCAGTACTTC. Amino acids: CASSQQTGSEQYF.

The chain uses TRBV5-1 and TRBJ2-3; D call uncertain. CDR1 is SGHRS and CDR2 is YFSETQ in the germline V gene. CDR3 length equals 19 residues. With 0 bases removed from V and 0 bases from J, the gap between germline ends came to 20 bases. CDR3 in DNA: TGCGCCAGCAGCTTGGTTGAGACACCGGAATTATCTAGCACAGATACGCAGTATTTT. Translating it yields CASSLVETPELSSTDTQYF.

Only a few counts were recorded for this clone. CDR3 sequence (DNA): TGTGCCAGCAAAACGCTTACACGGGGGAATTCACCCCTCCACTTT. Its protein is CASKTLTRGNSPLHF. This chain uses TRBV2 with TRBJ1-6; D might be TRBD1 (5 bases). The CDR3 has 15 residues. Germline V gene sequence: CDR1 SNHLY, CDR2 FYNNEI. The ends were cut back, 7 bases at V and 7 bases at J, with 17 bases in the middle.

This chain connects TRBV9 to TRBJ1-1; the D is unclear. The CDR3 length is 14 residues. V lost 7 bases and J 4 bases, leaving 17 bases between the germline ends. Germline V gene lookup returns CDR1 SGDLS and CDR2 YYNGEE. CDR3 sequence reads: CASGPRTEGTEAFF. CDR3 nucleotide sequence: TGTGCCAGCGGTCCTCGAACGGAGGGCACTGAAGCTTTCTTT.

The rearrangement links TRBV29-1 to TRBJ1-2, with 10 bases identical to TRBD1. CDR3 length: 13 residues. From germline, CDR1 is SQVTM and CDR2 ANQGSEA. With 6 bases clipped from V and 6 bases from J, the junction kept 7 bases outside the gene matches. The CDR3 is CSVPGTGANGYTF. The DNA for the CDR3 is TGCAGCGTGCCCGGGACAGGGGCTAATGGCTACACCTTC. Complete variable domain (other parts from reference TRBV29-1 and TRBJ1-2): SAVISQKPSRDICQRGTSLTIQCQVDSQVTMMFWYRQQPGQSLTLIATANQGSEATYESGFVIDKFPISRPNLTFSTLTVSNMSPEDSSIYLCSVPGTGANGYTFGSGTRLTVV.

This chain links TRBV19 with TRBJ2-1; 8 bases line up with TRBD1. Germline trimming cut 5 bases from V and 13 bases from J; bases unmatched to any gene: 13. CDR3 length equals 14 residues. The germline gives CDR1 LNHDA, CDR2 SQIVND (reference sequence). CDR3 sequence: CASSGGSGGDAQFF. CDR3 DNA sequence: TGTGCCAGTAGTGGAGGATCAGGGGGCGACGCACAGTTCTTC.

V and J are TRBV29-1 and TRBJ2-5, with 9 bases fitting TRBD1. Germline V lookup: CDR1 SQVTM, CDR2 ANQGSEA. Trimming at V came to 8 bases and at J to 2 bases, leaving 12 bases not matched to a gene. The CDR3 has 15 residues. CDR3 DNA: TGCAGCACTAAGGACACAGGGGGCCAGCAAGAGACCCAGTACTTC. This translates into CSTKDTGGQQETQYF.

This clone was seen only once. The gene calls are TRBV5-1 and TRBJ2-7, with 8 bases fitting TRBD2. Trimming at V came to 3 bases and at J to 3 bases, leaving 5 bases not matched to a gene. Germline V gene sequence: CDR1 SGHRS, CDR2 YFSETQ. There are 14 residues in the CDR3. The CDR3 protein is CASSSGGGNYEQYF. For the CDR3, the DNA is TGCGCCAGCAGCTCCGGGGGGGGAAACTACGAGCAGTACTTC.

The chain has TRBV6-4 and TRBJ2-1, with 7 bases aligning to TRBD1. After removal of 3 bases from V and 0 bases from J, the junction contained 5 bases not matched to a gene. Per germline, CDR1 MRHNA and CDR2 SNTAGT. The CDR3 spans 16 residues. The CDR3 DNA reads as TGTGCCAGCAGTGAGGGCAGGGGGAGCTCCTACAATGAGCAGTTCTTC. Translating it yields CASSEGRGSSYNEQFF.

Concerning this clone itself: This sample also contains other DNA sequences that code for the same CDR3. Written as DNA, the CDR3 is TGTGCCAGCAGTTTAACAGGGAACACTGAAGCTTTCTTT. Translating it yields CASSLTGNTEAFF. The chain carries TRBV28 and TRBJ1-1, with a weak D call TRBD1 (5 bases). V dropped 2 bases and J dropped 1 base, with 5 bases sitting between them. The CDR3 spans 13 residues. Germline CDR1 reads MDHEN; CDR2 reads SYDVKM.

The rearrangement joins TRBV6-1 to TRBJ1-3, with D possibly TRBD1 on 5 matching bases. V was trimmed by 7 bases and J by 5 bases, leaving 15 bases between them. Germline V gene sequence: CDR1 MNHNS, CDR2 SASEGT. This CDR3 is 14 amino acids long. The CDR3 DNA follows: TGTGCCAGCAATACTATCGGGGGTAGAAACACCATATATTTT. This gives the protein CASNTIGGRNTIYF.

CDR3 loop: CSVGGGDHREQETQYF. The CDR3 DNA reads TGCAGCGTAGGCGGTGGGGATCACCGGGAGCAAGAGACCCAGTACTTC. J is TRBJ2-5 and V is TRBV29-1; D possibly corresponds to TRBD2 (6 bases). This CDR3 is 16 amino acids long. In germline, CDR1 is SQVTM, CDR2 ANQGSEA. Trimming took off 6 bases at V and 2 bases at J, with 22 bases between the two ends.

This clone has just a few counts. The chain recombines TRBV5-1 with TRBJ1-2; perhaps TRBD1 as D (6 bases). The CDR3 contains 14 residues. The ends were cut back, 4 bases at V and 0 bases at J, with 10 bases in the middle. Germline loops: CDR1 SGHRS, CDR2 YFSETQ. The CDR3 loop is CASSQQGSNYGYTF. The CDR3 DNA reads TGCGCCAGCAGCCAACAGGGTTCTAACTATGGCTACACCTTC.

The genes are TRBV28 and TRBJ2-2, with a possible D match to TRBD2 (5 bases). Germline CDR1 MDHEN, CDR2 SYDVKM. The CDR3 extends over 11 amino acids. Trimming pared 5 bases from V and 8 bases from J, leaving 6 bases between. Here the CDR3 DNA reads TGTGCCAGCAGTCGGAGGGGGGAGCTGTTTTTT. This gives the protein CASSRRGELFF.